Below, one T cell receptor beta chain is given with its context. The CDR3 contains 18 residues. Trimming removed 5 bases from V and 4 bases from J; junction bases left unmatched: 13. Germline V gene sequence: CDR1 SNHLY, CDR2 FYNNEI. These data are taken from a study of blood T cell repertoires in COVID-19. In the study overall: Some COVID-19 samples were acute and others convalescent; all came from the United States, Italy and Spain.

Sequencing used immunoSEQ multiplex PCR; TCRdb keeps in-frame clones, though not all of them. The sample lists over 200,000 clones, over 65% occurring once. This receptor was obtained from a woman older than 75 with acute or convalescent COVID-19. This chain uses TRBV2 with TRBJ2-2; 10 nucleotides line up with TRBD2. The sequenced sample consisted of peripheral blood. In DNA form, the CDR3 reads TGTGCCAGCAGTCTAACGGGAGCGGGAGGGGGCTTCACCGGGGAGCTGTTTTTT. It codes for CASSLTGAGGGFTGELFF.